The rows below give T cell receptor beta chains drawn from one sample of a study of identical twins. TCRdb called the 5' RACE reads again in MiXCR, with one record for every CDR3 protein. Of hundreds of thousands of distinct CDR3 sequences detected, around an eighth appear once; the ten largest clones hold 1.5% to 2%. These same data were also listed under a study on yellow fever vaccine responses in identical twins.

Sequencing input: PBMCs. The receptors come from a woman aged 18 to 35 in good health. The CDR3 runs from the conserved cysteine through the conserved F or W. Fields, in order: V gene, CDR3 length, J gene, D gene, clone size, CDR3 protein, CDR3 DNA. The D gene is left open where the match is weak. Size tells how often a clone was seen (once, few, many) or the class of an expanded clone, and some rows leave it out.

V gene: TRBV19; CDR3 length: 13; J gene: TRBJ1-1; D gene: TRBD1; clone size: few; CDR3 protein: CATGTGGNTEAFF; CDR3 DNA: TGTGCCACCGGGACAGGGGGGAACACTGAAGCTTTCTTT
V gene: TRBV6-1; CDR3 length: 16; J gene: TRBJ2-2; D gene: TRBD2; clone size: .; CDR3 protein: CASSKPGLAGGWELFF; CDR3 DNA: TGTGCCAGCAGCAAACCGGGACTAGCGGGAGGGTGGGAGCTGTTTTTT
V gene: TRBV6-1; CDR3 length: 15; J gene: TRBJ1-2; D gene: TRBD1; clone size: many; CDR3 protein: CASSEAGQGSYGYTF; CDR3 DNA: TGTGCCAGCAGTGAAGCGGGACAGGGGAGCTATGGCTACACCTTC
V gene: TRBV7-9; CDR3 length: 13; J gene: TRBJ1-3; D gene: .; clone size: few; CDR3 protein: CASSLAGENTIYF; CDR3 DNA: TGTGCCAGCAGCTTAGCGGGGGAGAACACCATATATTTT
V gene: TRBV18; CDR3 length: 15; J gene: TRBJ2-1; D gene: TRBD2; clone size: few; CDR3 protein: CASSPIAGGVNEQFF; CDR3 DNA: TGTGCCAGCTCACCAATAGCGGGAGGGGTCAATGAGCAGTTCTTC
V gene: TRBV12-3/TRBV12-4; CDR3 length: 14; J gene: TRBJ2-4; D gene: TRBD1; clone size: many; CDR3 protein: CASNSRDRENIQYF; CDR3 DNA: TGTGCCAGCAATAGCCGGGACAGGGAAAACATTCAGTACTTC
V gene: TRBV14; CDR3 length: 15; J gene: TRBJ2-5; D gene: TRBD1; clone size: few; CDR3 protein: CASSQGYRGQETQYF; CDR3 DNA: TGTGCCAGCAGCCAAGGATACAGGGGGCAAGAGACCCAGTACTTC
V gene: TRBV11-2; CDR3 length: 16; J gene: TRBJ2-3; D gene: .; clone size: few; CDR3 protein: CASSLTTGSPTDTQYF; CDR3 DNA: TGTGCCAGCAGCTTAACCACTGGTTCCCCCACAGATACGCAGTATTTT
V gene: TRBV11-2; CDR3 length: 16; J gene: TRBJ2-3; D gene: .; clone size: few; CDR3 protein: CASSPQGGLRTDTQYF; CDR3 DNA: TGTGCCAGCAGCCCCCAGGGTGGACTACGCACAGATACGCAGTATTTT
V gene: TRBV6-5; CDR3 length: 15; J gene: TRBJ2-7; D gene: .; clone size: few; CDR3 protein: CASSLTGIGSYEQYF; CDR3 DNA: TGTGCCAGCAGTTTAACAGGGATAGGGTCCTACGAGCAGTACTTC
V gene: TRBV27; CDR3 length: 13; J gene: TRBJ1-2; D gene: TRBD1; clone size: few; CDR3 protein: CASSPRTGDHYTF; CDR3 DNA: TGTGCCAGCAGCCCACGGACAGGGGATCACTACACCTTC
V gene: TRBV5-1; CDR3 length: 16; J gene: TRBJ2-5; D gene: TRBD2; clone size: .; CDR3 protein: CASSLDIAGDQETQYF; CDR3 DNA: TGCGCCAGCAGCTTGGATATAGCGGGGGACCAAGAGACCCAGTACTTC
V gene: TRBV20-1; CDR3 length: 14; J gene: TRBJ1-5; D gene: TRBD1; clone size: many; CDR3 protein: CSATTGGGNQPQHF; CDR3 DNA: TGCAGTGCTACGACAGGGGGAGGCAATCAGCCCCAGCATTTT
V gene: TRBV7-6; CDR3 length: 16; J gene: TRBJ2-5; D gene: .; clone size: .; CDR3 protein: CASSPSSLTGIQTQYF; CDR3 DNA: TGTGCCAGCAGCCCCTCAAGTCTAACAGGGATTCAGACCCAGTACTTC
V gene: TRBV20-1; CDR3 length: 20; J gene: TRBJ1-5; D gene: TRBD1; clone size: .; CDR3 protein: CSARGGTGAGGPDSNQPQHF; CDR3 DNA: TGCAGTGCTAGAGGGGGGACAGGTGCAGGGGGCCCTGATTCCAATCAGCCCCAGCATTTT
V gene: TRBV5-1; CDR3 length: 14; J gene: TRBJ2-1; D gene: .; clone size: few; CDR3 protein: CASSLADLGGEQFF; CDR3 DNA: TGCGCCAGCAGCTTGGCGGACCTAGGGGGTGAGCAGTTCTTC
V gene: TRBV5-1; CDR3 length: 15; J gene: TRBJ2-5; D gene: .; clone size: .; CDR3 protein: CASQSDVGVWETQYF; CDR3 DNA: TGCGCCAGCCAATCCGATGTGGGAGTATGGGAGACCCAGTACTTC
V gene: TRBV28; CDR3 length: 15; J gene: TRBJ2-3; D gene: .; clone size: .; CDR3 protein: CASSDIGAGLNTQYF; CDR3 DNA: TGTGCCAGCAGCGATATTGGGGCAGGGCTAAATACGCAGTATTTT
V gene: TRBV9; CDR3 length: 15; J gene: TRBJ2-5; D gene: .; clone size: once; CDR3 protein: CASSVGAGGHETQYF; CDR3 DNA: TGTGCCAGCAGCGTAGGAGCTGGGGGGCATGAGACCCAGTACTTC
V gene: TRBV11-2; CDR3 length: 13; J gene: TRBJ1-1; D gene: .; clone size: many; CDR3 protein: CASSLQGATEAFF; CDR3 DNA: TGTGCCAGCAGCTTGCAGGGTGCCACTGAAGCTTTCTTT
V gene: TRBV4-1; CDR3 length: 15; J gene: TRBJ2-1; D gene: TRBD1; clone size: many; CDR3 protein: CASSPLGQRINEQFF; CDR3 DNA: TGCGCCAGCAGCCCCCTGGGACAGCGAATCAATGAGCAGTTCTTC
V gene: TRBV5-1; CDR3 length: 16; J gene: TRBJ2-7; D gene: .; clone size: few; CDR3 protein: CASSLLGETGVYEQYF; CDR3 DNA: TGCGCCAGCAGCTTGCTCGGCGAGACGGGGGTATACGAGCAGTACTTC
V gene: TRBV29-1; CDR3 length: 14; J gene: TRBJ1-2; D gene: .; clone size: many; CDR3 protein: CSVATANTNYGYTF; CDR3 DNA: TGCAGCGTTGCCACAGCAAATACTAACTATGGCTACACCTTC
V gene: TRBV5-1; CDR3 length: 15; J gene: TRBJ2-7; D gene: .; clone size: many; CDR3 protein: CASSVDRDGNYEQYF; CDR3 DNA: TGCGCCAGCAGCGTCGACCGGGACGGAAACTACGAGCAGTACTTC
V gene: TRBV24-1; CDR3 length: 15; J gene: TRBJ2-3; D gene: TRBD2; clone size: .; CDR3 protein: CATREAGGRTDTQYF; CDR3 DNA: TGTGCCACCAGGGAGGCGGGGGGGCGGACAGATACGCAGTATTTT
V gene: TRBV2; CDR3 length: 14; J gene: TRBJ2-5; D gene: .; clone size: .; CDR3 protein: CASSTFRQAETQYF; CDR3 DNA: TGTGCCAGCAGTACCTTTCGACAGGCGGAGACCCAGTACTTC
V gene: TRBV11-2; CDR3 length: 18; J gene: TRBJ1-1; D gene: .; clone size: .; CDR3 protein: CASSLGGQPHIMNTEAFF; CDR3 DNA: TGTGCCAGCAGCTTAGGAGGGCAACCCCACATCATGAACACTGAAGCTTTCTTT
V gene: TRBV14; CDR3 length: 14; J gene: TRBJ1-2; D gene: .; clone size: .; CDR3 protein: CATSPWTANYGYTF; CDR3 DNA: TGTGCCACCAGCCCATGGACAGCTAACTATGGCTACACCTTC
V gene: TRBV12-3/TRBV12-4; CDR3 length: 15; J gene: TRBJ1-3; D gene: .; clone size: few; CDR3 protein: CASSLIGGIRNTIYF; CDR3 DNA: TGTGCCAGCAGTTTAATCGGGGGCATTCGGAACACCATATATTTT
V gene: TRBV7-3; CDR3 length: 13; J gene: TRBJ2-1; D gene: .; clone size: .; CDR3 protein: CASSPGPVDEQFF; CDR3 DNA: TGTGCCAGCAGCCCCGGACCTGTAGATGAGCAGTTCTTC
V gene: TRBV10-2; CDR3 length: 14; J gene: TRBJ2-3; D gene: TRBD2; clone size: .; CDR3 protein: CASAPSGTTDTQYF; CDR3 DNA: TGCGCCAGCGCCCCTAGCGGGACCACAGATACGCAGTATTTT
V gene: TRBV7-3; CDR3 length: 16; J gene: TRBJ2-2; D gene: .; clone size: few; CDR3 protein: CASSLTFRPNTGELFF; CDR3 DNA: TGTGCCAGCAGCTTAACGTTCAGACCGAACACCGGGGAGCTGTTTTTT
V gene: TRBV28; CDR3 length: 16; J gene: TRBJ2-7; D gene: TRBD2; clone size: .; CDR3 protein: CASSKIAGGSSYEQYF; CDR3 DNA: TGTGCCAGCAGCAAAATAGCGGGAGGAAGCTCCTACGAGCAGTACTTC
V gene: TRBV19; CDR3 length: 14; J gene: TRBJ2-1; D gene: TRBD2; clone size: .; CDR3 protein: CASTSGGPTDEQFF; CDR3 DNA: TGTGCCAGTACTAGCGGGGGACCTACCGATGAGCAGTTCTTC
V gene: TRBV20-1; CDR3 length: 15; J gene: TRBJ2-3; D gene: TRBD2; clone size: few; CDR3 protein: CSARSIAGATDTQYF; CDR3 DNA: TGCAGTGCTAGGTCAATAGCGGGAGCCACAGATACGCAGTATTTT
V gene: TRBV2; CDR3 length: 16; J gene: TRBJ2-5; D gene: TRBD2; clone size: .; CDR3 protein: CASTYGIAGEGETQYF; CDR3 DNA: TGTGCCAGCACTTATGGGATAGCGGGAGAAGGAGAGACCCAGTACTTC
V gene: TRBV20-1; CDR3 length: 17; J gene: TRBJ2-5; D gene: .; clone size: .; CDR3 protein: CSARDQLRLTLGVTQYF; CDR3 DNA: TGCAGTGCTAGAGACCAACTTAGACTCACCCTTGGGGTGACCCAGTACTTC
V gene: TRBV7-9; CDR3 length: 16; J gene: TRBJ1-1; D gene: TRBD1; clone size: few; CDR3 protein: CASSLVGTGRGTEAFF; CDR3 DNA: TGTGCCAGCAGCTTAGTGGGGACAGGGCGAGGCACTGAAGCTTTCTTT
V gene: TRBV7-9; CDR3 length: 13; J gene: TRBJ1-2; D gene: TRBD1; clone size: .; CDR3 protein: CASSSGTGEGYTF; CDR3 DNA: TGTGCCAGCAGCTCTGGGACAGGGGAGGGCTACACCTTC
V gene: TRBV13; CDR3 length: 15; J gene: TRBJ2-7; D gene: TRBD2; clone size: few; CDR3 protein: CASSYGLAGAYEQYF; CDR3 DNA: TGTGCCAGCAGTTACGGACTAGCGGGGGCCTACGAGCAGTACTTC
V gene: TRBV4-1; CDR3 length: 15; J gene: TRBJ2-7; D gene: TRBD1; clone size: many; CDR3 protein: CASSAGTGGSYEQYF; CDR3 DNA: TGCGCCAGCAGCGCCGGGACAGGGGGCTCCTACGAGCAGTACTTC
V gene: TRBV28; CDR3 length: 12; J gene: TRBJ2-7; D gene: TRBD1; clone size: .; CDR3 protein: CASSLTGFEQYF; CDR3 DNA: TGTGCCAGCAGTCTGACAGGGTTCGAGCAGTACTTC
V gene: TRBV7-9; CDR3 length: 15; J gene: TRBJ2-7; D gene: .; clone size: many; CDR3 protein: CASSPGQSRTYEQYF; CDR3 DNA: TGTGCCAGCAGCCCCGGACAGAGTCGGACCTACGAGCAGTACTTC
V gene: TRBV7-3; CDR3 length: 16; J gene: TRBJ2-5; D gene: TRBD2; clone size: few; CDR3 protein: CASSLGGIAGVETQYF; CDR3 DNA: TGTGCCAGCAGCTTAGGTGGGATAGCGGGAGTAGAGACCCAGTACTTC
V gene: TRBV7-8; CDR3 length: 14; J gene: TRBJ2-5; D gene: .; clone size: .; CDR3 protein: CASSLVLAKWAQYF; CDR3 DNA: TGTGCCAGCAGCTTAGTCCTAGCTAAGTGGGCCCAGTACTTC
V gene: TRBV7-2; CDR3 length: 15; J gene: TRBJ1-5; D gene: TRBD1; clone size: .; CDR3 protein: CASSLMAQGFQPQHF; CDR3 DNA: TGTGCCAGCAGCTTAATGGCACAGGGGTTCCAGCCCCAGCATTTT
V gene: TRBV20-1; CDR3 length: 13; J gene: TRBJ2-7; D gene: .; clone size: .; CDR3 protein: CSAPRREPGEQYF; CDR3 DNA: TGCAGTGCCCCTCGTAGGGAGCCAGGCGAGCAGTACTTC
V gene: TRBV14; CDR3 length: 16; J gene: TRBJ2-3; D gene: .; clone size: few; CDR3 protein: CASSQDQAVLVDTQYF; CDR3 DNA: TGTGCCAGCAGCCAAGATCAGGCGGTTTTAGTAGATACGCAGTATTTT
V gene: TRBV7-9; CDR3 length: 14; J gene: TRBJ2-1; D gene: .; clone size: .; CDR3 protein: CASSLRDFDNEQFF; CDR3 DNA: TGTGCCAGCAGCTTAAGGGACTTTGACAATGAGCAGTTCTTC
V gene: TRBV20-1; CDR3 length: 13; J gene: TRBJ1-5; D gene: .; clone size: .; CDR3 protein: CSASPRGSQPQHF; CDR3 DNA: TGCAGTGCTAGCCCCCGGGGGAGTCAGCCCCAGCATTTT
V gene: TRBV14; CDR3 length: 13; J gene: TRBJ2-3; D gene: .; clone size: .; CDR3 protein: CASSLEAVHTQYF; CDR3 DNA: TGTGCCAGCAGCCTAGAAGCGGTACATACGCAGTATTTT
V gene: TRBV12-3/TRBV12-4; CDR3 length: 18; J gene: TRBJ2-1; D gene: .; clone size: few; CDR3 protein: CASRLRGLAQSSYNEQFF; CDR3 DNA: TGTGCCAGCAGACTGAGGGGGTTAGCTCAGAGCTCCTACAATGAGCAGTTCTTC
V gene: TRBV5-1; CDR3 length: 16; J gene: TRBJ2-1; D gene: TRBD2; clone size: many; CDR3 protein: CASSLGTSGKDNEQFF; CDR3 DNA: TGCGCCAGCAGCTTGGGGACTAGCGGGAAGGACAATGAGCAGTTCTTC
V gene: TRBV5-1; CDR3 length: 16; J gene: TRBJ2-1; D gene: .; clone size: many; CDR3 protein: CASSFGDAPTYNEQFF; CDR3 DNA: TGCGCCAGCAGCTTTGGAGATGCGCCTACCTACAATGAGCAGTTCTTC